Below are 11 T cell receptor beta chains sequenced from a single sample in a study of T-cell reconstitution after alpha-beta-depleted transplantation in children. Unique molecular identifiers were incorporated when the TCRbeta library was constructed. TCRdb fed the PCR reads into MiXCR, producing one record per CDR3 protein. The sample holds over 550,000 distinct CDR3 sequences; 10% are singletons and the top ten take less than 4.5%. Sequenced material: PBMCs from the stem cell graft donor, taken from the stem cell graft. The origin of the receptors is a human donor who donated a stem cell graft to a child with acute myeloid leukemia.

This clonotype was counted at least ten times. The gene calls are TRBV27 and TRBJ1-1; no clear D. The germline V and J ends were trimmed by 1 base and 4 bases, with 10 bases remaining between them. Germline CDR1 is MNHEY and CDR2 is SMNVEV (reference sequence). The CDR3 covers 14 residues. CDR3 in amino acids: CASSLLGLGTEAFF. The CDR3, as DNA: TGTGCCAGCAGTTTATTGGGCCTGGGCACTGAAGCTTTCTTT.

This clonotype was found many times. V and J are TRBV27 and TRBJ2-7; no firm D call. Trimming took off 0 bases at V and 4 bases at J, with 13 bases between the two ends. The CDR3 extends over 15 amino acids. Germline V CDR1 and CDR2: MNHEY, SMNVEV (reference sequence). In DNA, the CDR3 is TGTGCCAGCAGTTTATCAGGCAGGATCTGGTACGAGCAGTACTTC. It translates to CASSLSGRIWYEQYF.

This chain links TRBV7-8 with TRBJ2-3; D is unresolved. This CDR3 has 14 residues. The V gene's germline CDR1 is SGHVS and CDR2 FQNEAQ. V was trimmed by 1 base and J by 3 bases, leaving 8 bases between them. CDR3 residues: CASSLELPTDTQYF. CDR3 nucleotides: TGTGCCAGCAGCTTAGAGCTACCTACAGATACGCAGTATTTT.

The rearrangement links TRBV20-1 to TRBJ2-7, with TRBD1 as a possible D gene (6 bases). The length of the CDR3 is 13 residues. Germline V gene sequence: CDR1 DFQATT, CDR2 SNEGSKA (reference sequence). Trimming stripped 5 bases from V and 5 bases from J, with 16 bases between. CDR3 residues: CSAGRQAADEQYF. CDR3 nucleotides: TGCAGTGCTGGGCGACAGGCCGCGGACGAGCAGTACTTC.

This clonotype came up a few times. This chain uses TRBV12-5 with TRBJ1-2, with 8 nucleotides matching TRBD1. There are 13 residues in the CDR3. Germline lookup yields CDR1 LGHNT and CDR2 FRNRAP. Trimming at V came to 0 bases and at J to 10 bases, leaving 4 bases not matched to a gene. CDR3 residues: CASGLVGGQVYTF. CDR3 in DNA: TGTGCTAGTGGTTTGGTAGGGGGACAGGTCTACACCTTC. The full variable domain, rest sourced from reference TRBV12-5 and TRBJ1-2, is DARVTQTPRHKVTEMGQEVTMRCQPILGHNTVFWYRQTMMQGLELLAYFRNRAPLDDSGMPKDRFSAEMPDATLATLKIQPSEPRDSAVYFCASGLVGGQVYTFGSGTRLTVV.

The sample holds a few counts of this clonotype. The rearrangement uses TRBV7-2 and TRBJ1-2, with D tentatively TRBD1 (5 bases). This CDR3 comprises 14 residues. The germline V gene encodes CDR1 SGHTA and CDR2 FQGNSA. The ends were cut back, 1 base at V and 4 bases at J, with 10 bases in the middle. The CDR3: CASSLGRTPYGYTF. The CDR3 region has the DNA TGTGCCAGCAGCTTAGGTCGGACACCCTATGGCTACACCTTC.

This clonotype was counted between two and nine times. The chain uses TRBV10-3 and TRBJ2-2; D remains ambiguous. Germline loops: CDR1 ENHRY, CDR2 SYGVKD. The CDR3 spans 13 residues. Trimming removed 2 bases from V and 7 bases from J, with 8 bases in between. The CDR3 DNA follows: TGTGCCATCAGTGAGCCCATGGGCGGGGAGCTGTTTTTT. Its protein product is CAISEPMGGELFF.

The sample holds many counts of this clonotype. The genes are TRBV6-5 and TRBJ1-1, with 10 positions matching TRBD1. The germline V gene encodes CDR1 MNHEY and CDR2 SVGAGI. The CDR3 totals 15 residues. V gave up 1 base and J gave up 6 bases; unmatched junction bases: 5. CDR3 region: CASSYWGQGQAEAFF. For the CDR3, the DNA is TGTGCCAGCAGTTACTGGGGACAGGGGCAGGCTGAAGCTTTCTTT.

The J gene is TRBJ2-3, the V gene TRBV24-1; a possible D gene is TRBD2 (6 bases). The CDR3 is 16 amino acids. V was cut by 0 bases and J by 0 bases, with 9 bases left in between. The germline V gene has CDR1 KGHDR and CDR2 SFDVKD. CDR3 in DNA: TGTGCCACCAGTGATTTGGAGGGGACTAGCACAGATACGCAGTATTTT. This codes for CATSDLEGTSTDTQYF.

In its sample, this clonotype was seen a few times. The chain uses TRBV20-1 and TRBJ1-3; D gene uncertain. Germline-derived CDR1 and CDR2 are DFQATT and SNEGSKA (reference sequence). The CDR3 totals 14 residues. V was shortened by 3 bases and J by 4 bases, with 13 bases between the two germline ends. This CDR3 is CSASDWAMGNTIYF. The DNA for the CDR3 is TGCAGTGCTAGTGATTGGGCAATGGGAAACACCATATATTTT.

This chain uses TRBV6-2 or TRBV6-3 with TRBJ2-2, with TRBD2 identical over 10 bases. The CDR3 has 19 amino acids. J lost 3 bases, V lost 2 bases, and 12 bases had no gene match. The V gene's germline CDR1 is MNHEY and CDR2 SVGEGT. CDR3 in amino acids: CASSYGWSGRAKDTGELFF. In DNA form, the CDR3 reads TGTGCCAGCAGTTACGGTTGGAGCGGGAGGGCCAAGGACACCGGGGAGCTGTTTTTT.